This is a list of T cell receptor beta chains from one sample in a study of blood T cells in healthy people across ages. TCRdb processed the 5' RACE reads anew with MiXCR; each CDR3 protein has one entry. This table has 600,000 or so distinct CDR3 sequences, about 28% appearing once. The sequencing input was blood. Receptors originate from a woman of 80 years or more in good health. Both conserved end residues are part of each CDR3. Fields, in order: D gene, V gene, clone size, J gene, CDR3 protein, CDR3 DNA. D genes are given only for firm matches. The size field is filled for only some rows; it gives once, few, many or a size class.

D gene: NA; V gene: TRBV7-6; clone size: NA; J gene: TRBJ2-7; CDR3 protein: CASSLGGRSEQYF; CDR3 DNA: TGTGCCAGCAGCTTAGGCGGTCGGTCCGAGCAGTACTTC
D gene: TRBD2; V gene: TRBV12-3/TRBV12-4; clone size: many; J gene: TRBJ2-5; CDR3 protein: CASSLAHAALAGETQYF; CDR3 DNA: TGTGCCAGCAGTTTAGCGCATGCGGCACTAGCGGGGGAGACCCAGTACTTC
D gene: NA; V gene: TRBV29-1; clone size: NA; J gene: TRBJ2-7; CDR3 protein: CSAQTGSYEQYF; CDR3 DNA: TGCAGCGCACAGACAGGATCCTACGAGCAGTACTTC
D gene: NA; V gene: TRBV2; clone size: few; J gene: TRBJ1-1; CDR3 protein: CASSEGQGSAFF; CDR3 DNA: TGTGCCAGCAGTGAAGGGCAGGGTTCGGCTTTCTTT
D gene: NA; V gene: TRBV7-2; clone size: many; J gene: TRBJ1-4; CDR3 protein: CASSLQGGLEKLFF; CDR3 DNA: TGTGCCAGCAGCTTACAAGGGGGGCTTGAAAAACTGTTTTTT
D gene: NA; V gene: TRBV6-6; clone size: NA; J gene: TRBJ2-2; CDR3 protein: CASSPQGITGERFF; CDR3 DNA: TGTGCCAGCAGTCCTCAGGGGATCACCGGGGAGCGGTTTTTT
D gene: TRBD1; V gene: TRBV5-1; clone size: many; J gene: TRBJ2-5; CDR3 protein: CASSPEGTGGAETQYF; CDR3 DNA: TGCGCCAGCAGCCCGGAGGGGACAGGGGGCGCAGAGACCCAGTACTTC
D gene: NA; V gene: TRBV20-1; clone size: NA; J gene: TRBJ2-7; CDR3 protein: CSAHGLSSYEQYF; CDR3 DNA: TGCAGTGCTCATGGGCTTTCCTCCTACGAGCAGTACTTC
D gene: NA; V gene: TRBV7-2; clone size: NA; J gene: TRBJ1-1; CDR3 protein: CASSSQTGMNTEAFF; CDR3 DNA: TGTGCCAGCAGCTCCCAGACAGGCATGAACACTGAAGCTTTCTTT
D gene: NA; V gene: TRBV5-1; clone size: many; J gene: TRBJ1-3; CDR3 protein: CASSSGNTIYF; CDR3 DNA: TGCGCCAGCAGCTCTGGAAACACCATATATTTT
D gene: TRBD2; V gene: TRBV28; clone size: few; J gene: TRBJ2-3; CDR3 protein: CASNLGETSRDTQYF; CDR3 DNA: TGTGCCAGCAACCTCGGTGAGACTAGCAGAGATACGCAGTATTTT
D gene: NA; V gene: TRBV4-1; clone size: NA; J gene: TRBJ2-3; CDR3 protein: CASSQARHTQYF; CDR3 DNA: TGCGCCAGCAGCCAAGCGCGTCATACGCAGTATTTT
D gene: NA; V gene: TRBV3-1; clone size: NA; J gene: TRBJ1-1; CDR3 protein: CASSVDSSPQAFF; CDR3 DNA: TGTGCCAGCAGCGTCGACAGTTCCCCACAAGCTTTCTTT
D gene: NA; V gene: TRBV20-1; clone size: few; J gene: TRBJ2-3; CDR3 protein: CSANGGSVGSADTQYF; CDR3 DNA: TGCAGTGCTAATGGCGGGTCCGTGGGATCTGCAGATACGCAGTATTTT
D gene: TRBD1; V gene: TRBV4-3; clone size: many; J gene: TRBJ2-5; CDR3 protein: CASSQAPDRVGETQYF; CDR3 DNA: TGCGCCAGCAGCCAAGCCCCGGACAGGGTGGGGGAGACCCAGTACTTC
D gene: NA; V gene: TRBV30; clone size: NA; J gene: TRBJ1-6; CDR3 protein: CAWSGGTRNSPLHF; CDR3 DNA: TGTGCCTGGAGTGGCGGGACGAGAAATTCACCCCTCCACTTT
D gene: NA; V gene: TRBV2; clone size: many; J gene: TRBJ2-7; CDR3 protein: CASSGDTSYEQYF; CDR3 DNA: TGTGCCAGCAGCGGGGACACAAGCTACGAGCAGTACTTC
D gene: NA; V gene: TRBV30; clone size: NA; J gene: TRBJ2-7; CDR3 protein: CAWSVGQSPERYF; CDR3 DNA: TGTGCCTGGAGTGTTGGACAGTCCCCAGAGCGGTACTTC
D gene: NA; V gene: TRBV28; clone size: few; J gene: TRBJ1-1; CDR3 protein: CASSSIGGAAFF; CDR3 DNA: TGTGCCAGCAGTTCAATTGGTGGGGCAGCTTTCTTT
D gene: TRBD2; V gene: TRBV5-6; clone size: few; J gene: TRBJ2-5; CDR3 protein: CASSFKLAGGREQYF; CDR3 DNA: TGTGCCAGCAGCTTTAAACTAGCGGGGGGGCGTGAGCAGTACTTC